The rows below give T cell receptor beta chains drawn from one sample of a study of blood T cells in healthy people across ages. MiXCR, applied by TCRdb to the 5' RACE reads, yields one record per CDR3 protein. Among hundreds of thousands of distinct CDR3 sequences listed, approximately 30% were seen once. Sequencing was carried out using blood. The receptors were sampled from a woman older than 75 in good health. Each CDR3 is given with its conserved first and last residue. The D gene is left open where the match is weak. Some rows have no size entry. The others give once, few or many, or a class for an expanded clone.

j_call clone_size d_call v_call cdr3_aa cdr3_nt
TRBJ2-3 . . TRBV12-3/TRBV12-4 CASSFGGAGGDTQYF TGTGCCAGCAGTTTCGGGGGCGCAGGTGGAGATACGCAGTATTTT
TRBJ1-4 . . TRBV6-5 CASRPGQRSEELFF TGTGCCAGCAGACCGGGACAAAGAAGTGAAGAACTGTTTTTT
TRBJ2-5 many . TRBV5-1 CASSLPKETQYF TGCGCCAGCAGCTTGCCCAAAGAGACCCAGTACTTC
TRBJ2-3 many . TRBV12-3/TRBV12-4 CASSLVSGVGFDTQYF TGTGCCAGCAGTTTAGTGTCAGGGGTAGGCTTTGATACGCAGTATTTT
TRBJ2-1 many TRBD2 TRBV20-1 CSAFLGSGGGGEQFF TGCAGTGCGTTTCTAGGGAGCGGGGGGGGAGGTGAGCAGTTCTTC
TRBJ2-1 many . TRBV30 CAWSDTQLFYNEQFF TGTGCCTGGAGTGATACCCAGTTATTTTACAATGAGCAGTTCTTC
TRBJ1-2 many TRBD1 TRBV6-2/TRBV6-3 CASSTIRGRKEDYGYTF TGTGCCAGCAGCACTATCAGGGGGAGAAAGGAAGACTATGGCTACACCTTC
TRBJ1-6 many . TRBV18 CASSNGTPKGSPLHF TGTGCCAGCTCGAACGGGACTCCCAAAGGGTCACCCCTCCACTTT
TRBJ2-1 many . TRBV15 CATSRGSAVEQFF TGTGCCACCAGCAGAGGCTCGGCTGTCGAGCAGTTCTTC
TRBJ1-2 many . TRBV7-9 CASSLGSGTNYGYTF TGTGCCAGCAGCTTGGGGTCCGGTACTAACTATGGCTACACCTTC
TRBJ2-3 . TRBD2 TRBV4-1 CASSPTAGDTDTQYF TGCGCCAGCAGCCCTACAGCGGGAGATACAGATACGCAGTATTTT
TRBJ2-1 many TRBD2 TRBV7-3 CASSLLPSGGPGDSYNEQFF TGTGCCAGCAGCTTACTGCCTAGCGGGGGCCCTGGGGACTCCTACAATGAGCAGTTCTTC
TRBJ2-5 few TRBD1 TRBV30 CAWSLLDREEETQYF TGTGCCTGGAGTTTACTGGACAGGGAGGAGGAGACCCAGTACTTC
TRBJ1-4 many TRBD1 TRBV11-2 CASSPKGTGNEKLFF TGTGCCAGCAGCCCCAAAGGGACAGGGAATGAAAAACTGTTTTTT
TRBJ1-6 once . TRBV7-9 CASSQQLPYNSPLHF TGTGCCAGCAGCCAACAGCTCCCCTATAATTCACCCCTCCACTTT
TRBJ1-6 many . TRBV6-5 CASSYTGPYNSPLHF TGTGCCAGCAGTTACACAGGGCCATATAATTCACCCCTCCACTTT
TRBJ2-1 many TRBD2 TRBV20-1 CSARRAGDSYNEQFF TGCAGTGCTAGAAGAGCGGGGGACTCCTACAATGAGCAGTTCTTC
TRBJ2-1 once TRBD2 TRBV7-2 CASSLKGTSGYNEQFF TGTGCCAGCAGCTTAAAAGGGACTAGCGGGTACAATGAGCAGTTCTTC
TRBJ1-5 many . TRBV20-1 CSAGPDSNQPQHF TGCAGTGCTGGGCCGGACAGCAATCAGCCCCAGCATTTT
TRBJ1-4 . . TRBV5-6 CASSLLGNDEKLFF TGTGCCAGCAGCTTGTTGGGGAACGATGAAAAACTGTTTTTT
TRBJ2-5 once . TRBV5-5 CASGLIIGETQYF TGTGCCAGCGGCTTGATTATTGGAGAGACTCAGTACTTC
TRBJ2-5 many . TRBV12-3/TRBV12-4 CASSLLAGGETQYF TGTGCCAGCAGTTTACTGGCGGGCGGGGAGACCCAGTACTTC
TRBJ2-7 many . TRBV12-3/TRBV12-4 CASRGRGRVDEQYF TGTGCCAGCAGGGGACGGGGCAGGGTGGACGAGCAGTACTTC
TRBJ2-7 . TRBD2 TRBV12-5 CASGPTSGGGLYEQYF TGTGCTAGTGGTCCCACTAGCGGGGGGGGTCTCTACGAGCAGTACTTC
TRBJ2-7 many . TRBV6-2/TRBV6-3 CASSDPSPDRPEQYF TGTGCCAGCAGCGATCCCTCACCCGACAGGCCAGAGCAGTACTTC
TRBJ1-4 few . TRBV30 CAWSEAGRANEKLFF TGTGCCTGGAGTGAGGCAGGCCGGGCTAATGAAAAACTGTTTTTT
TRBJ2-3 . . TRBV2 CASSGSSGLVTDTQYF TGTGCCAGCAGTGGGAGTAGCGGCTTAGTCACAGATACGCAGTATTTT
TRBJ1-4 many . TRBV28 CASRKGSNEKLFF TGTGCCAGCAGAAAGGGTTCAAATGAAAAACTGTTTTTT
TRBJ1-2 many . TRBV27 CASSLWPGDMGYTF TGTGCCAGCAGTTTATGGCCAGGGGACATGGGATACACCTTC
TRBJ2-5 . . TRBV7-2 CASSLDAGPQETQYF TGTGCCAGCAGCTTGGATGCGGGCCCACAAGAGACCCAGTACTTC
TRBJ1-1 many . TRBV7-8 CASSLAWRNTEAFF TGTGCCAGCAGCTTAGCATGGAGGAACACTGAAGCTTTCTTT
TRBJ2-4 many TRBD1 TRBV2 CASSDRGQGKKAKNIQYF TGTGCCAGCAGTGATAGGGGACAGGGGAAGAAAGCCAAAAACATTCAGTACTTC
TRBJ1-3 . TRBD1 TRBV7-2 CASSLAPQGAGNTIYF TGTGCCAGCAGCTTAGCGCCCCAGGGGGCTGGAAACACCATATATTTT
TRBJ2-1 many TRBD2 TRBV7-3 CASSLIGGGAGEQFF TGTGCCAGCAGCTTAATTGGCGGGGGGGCTGGGGAGCAGTTCTTC
TRBJ2-7 . . TRBV5-1 CASSLPGNRAEQYF TGCGCCAGCAGCTTGCCCGGGAATAGGGCCGAGCAGTACTTC
TRBJ1-2 many . TRBV29-1 CSVELGSGYTF TGCAGCGTTGAACTGGGATCTGGCTACACCTTC
TRBJ2-4 many . TRBV3-1 CASSHSDTRKNIQYF TGTGCCAGCAGCCATTCGGACACCCGAAAAAACATTCAGTACTTC
TRBJ1-5 once . TRBV20-1 CSASYSLNQPQHF TGCAGTGCTAGCTACAGCCTCAATCAGCCCCAGCATTTT
TRBJ1-5 . . TRBV20-1 CSARDPWDNSNQPQHF TGCAGTGCTAGAGACCCCTGGGACAACAGCAATCAGCCCCAGCATTTT
TRBJ2-1 . TRBD2 TRBV20-1 CSARDRRTSGTRGEQFF TGCAGTGCTAGAGATCGTCGCACTAGCGGGACCCGTGGTGAGCAGTTCTTC
TRBJ2-5 many TRBD1 TRBV6-5 CASSLDRGIQETQYF TGTGCCAGCAGTCTTGACAGGGGCATCCAAGAGACCCAGTACTTC
TRBJ2-3 many TRBD2 TRBV25-1 CASSVSGRGDTQYF TGTGCCAGCAGTGTTAGCGGGAGAGGAGATACGCAGTATTTT
TRBJ2-7 . . TRBV20-1 CSAPSVYSSYEQYF TGCAGTGCTCCTAGCGTTTACAGCTCCTACGAGCAGTACTTC
TRBJ2-7 many TRBD1 TRBV7-2 CASSDTGTGGYEQYF TGTGCCAGCAGTGACACCGGGACAGGGGGCTACGAGCAGTACTTC
TRBJ2-2 few . TRBV5-1 CASSSDGGPGELFF TGCGCCAGCAGCTCTGACGGGGGGCCCGGGGAGCTGTTTTTT
TRBJ1-2 many TRBD1 TRBV5-5 CASSPGQGVGYGYTF TGTGCCAGCAGCCCGGGACAGGGAGTTGGGTATGGCTACACCTTC
TRBJ1-2 many . TRBV6-1 CASSEALSGLRGYTF TGTGCCAGCAGTGAAGCCTTATCAGGGCTGAGGGGCTACACCTTC
TRBJ1-1 many . TRBV9 CASSVTGEGNTEAFF TGTGCCAGCAGCGTTACCGGCGAGGGGAACACTGAAGCTTTCTTT
TRBJ2-7 . . TRBV30 CAWRRQLYEQYF TGTGCCTGGAGAAGACAGCTCTACGAGCAGTACTTC
TRBJ2-7 few TRBD1 TRBV29-1 CSVEVRDRGTYEQYF TGCAGCGTTGAAGTCCGGGACAGGGGAACCTACGAGCAGTACTTC